This T cell receptor (beta chain) was identified during a study of T cell repertoires in cytomegalovirus infection. Study details: TCR beta signatures that were public indicated CMV infection and matching HLA type.

General observations from the study: Dominating the ex vivo response were TCR beta clonotypes that were CMV-specific and HLA-C-restricted. Public TCR beta family frequency separated CMV-and-HLA carriers, including in an independent cohort.

J lost 6 bases, V lost 2 bases, and 4 bases had no gene match. CDR1 MNHEY and CDR2 SMNVEV come from the germline V gene (reference sequence). This CDR3 is built from 16 residues. This clonotype showed up just a few times. Its antigen is still unknown. TCRdb re-derived calls from the reads in MiXCR, one entry per CDR3 protein. The sample has roughly 720,000 distinct CDR3 sequences; less than 40% are singletons. This sequence originates from a human donor in good health (CMV status not recorded). Some clones in this sample may be carry-over from other donors' samples. The sample was PBMCs. This chain links TRBV27 with TRBJ2-2, with 12 bases matching TRBD2. In DNA, the CDR3 is TGTGCCAGCAGTTTACCGGGACTAGCGGGCCCCGGGGAGCTGTTTTTT. This codes for CASSLPGLAGPGELFF.